The 8 T cell receptor beta chains in this list originate from one sample, sequenced in a study of blood T cell repertoires in COVID-19. This table comes from immunoSEQ multiplex PCR, and its TCRdb copy is limited to in-frame clones, with some not included. The table has about 88,000 clones, roughly 88% seen once. Sequenced sample: peripheral blood. These receptors were taken from a woman aged 80 or over with acute or convalescent COVID-19.

The chain joins TRBV19 to TRBJ1-1; D remains unclear. V was trimmed by 6 bases and J by 5 bases, leaving 16 bases between them. The CDR3 loop spans 14 amino acids. In germline, CDR1 is LNHDA, CDR2 SQIVND (reference sequence). This CDR3 reads CASSEWARRTEAFF. The CDR3 coding sequence is TGTGCCAGTAGCGAGTGGGCGAGGAGGACTGAAGCTTTCTTT.

This chain uses TRBV19 with TRBJ1-1, with 7 bases fitting TRBD1. With V trimmed by 6 bases and J by 0 bases, 10 bases remained unmatched. This CDR3 is built from 16 residues. Germline lookup yields CDR1 LNHDA and CDR2 SQIVND (reference sequence). The DNA of the CDR3 is TGTGCCAGTAGGACACGGACAGGAACATTGAACACTGAAGCTTTCTTT. This codes for CASRTRTGTLNTEAFF.

The V and J genes are TRBV7-9 and TRBJ1-2; 7 bases agree with TRBD1. Germline V gives CDR1 SEHNR, CDR2 FQNEAQ (reference sequence). Losses at the gene ends were 1 base for V and 4 bases for J; bases not matched to a gene: 9. CDR3 length equals 16 residues. The CDR3 nucleotides read TGTGCCAGCAGCTTAGTAGGGGGCGAGTCCGTCTATGGCTACACCTTC. This translates into CASSLVGGESVYGYTF.

The chain recombines TRBV7-9 with TRBJ1-6; 10 bases are shared with TRBD1. CDR3 size: 16 residues. Germline V gene sequence: CDR1 SEHNR, CDR2 FQNEAQ (reference sequence). The junction had 5 bases not matched to a gene; V was cut back by 2 bases and J by 7 bases. The CDR3 DNA sequence: TGTGCCAGCAGCTTAAGGACAGGGGGAAAAAATTCACCCCTCCACTTT. It yields the protein CASSLRTGGKNSPLHF.

The V and J genes are TRBV30 and TRBJ2-7; 9 nucleotides match TRBD2. V gave up 2 bases and J gave up 6 bases; unmatched junction bases: 8. The CDR3 is 14 amino acids. Germline V gene data show CDR1 as GTSNPN and CDR2 as SVGIG (reference sequence). CDR3 protein: CAWSQLAGVSEQYF. The DNA for the CDR3 is TGTGCCTGGAGTCAGTTAGCGGGAGTAAGCGAGCAGTACTTC.

This clone showed up just once. The chain uses TRBV6-6 and TRBJ2-7, with TRBD1 identical over 9 bases. CDR3 length: 16 residues. The J segment lost 5 bases and the V segment lost 3 bases, leaving 11 bases of the junction unmatched. Germline lookup yields CDR1 MNHNY and CDR2 SVGAGI (reference sequence). This chain's CDR3 is CASSYTPGTGNDEQYF. CDR3 bases: TGTGCCAGCAGTTATACCCCCGGGACAGGGAACGACGAGCAGTACTTC.

This clone appeared once. The chain joins TRBV7-2 to TRBJ2-2; possibly TRBD2 for D (6 bases). V was clipped by 0 bases and J by 5 bases, with 13 bases between them. There are 16 residues in the CDR3. CDR1 is SGHTA and CDR2 is FQGNSA in the germline V gene. The CDR3 sequence is CASSLAGGGLTGELFF. The CDR3 DNA reads as TGTGCCAGCAGCTTAGCCGGCGGAGGGTTAACCGGGGAGCTGTTTTTT.

This clone was observed a single time. The chain carries TRBV21-1 and TRBJ2-1; TRBD1 is the table's D call and was not checked against the DNA. TRBV21-1 is recorded as a pseudogene. This CDR3 region has 15 residues. CDR3 sequence reads: CASSKEGRGYNEQFF. The DNA for the CDR3 is TGTGCCAGCAGCAAAGAGGGTAGGGGTTACAATGAGCAGTTCTTC.